This TCR beta chain was profiled in a study of T cell clonotyping in hematopoietic cell transplantation. At the level of the study: Recipients' pretransplant samples followed cytoreduction.

Assay used: immunoSEQ multiplex PCR; TCRdb lists only in-frame clones, some missing. The sample contains roughly 29,000 clones, more than 70% of which appear only once. The CDR3 totals 12 residues. Germline CDR1 SGHRS, CDR2 YFSETQ. Trimming removed 5 bases at V and 4 bases at J, with 6 bases between. Time point denoted: recipient sample about 28 days before transplant, after cytoreduction. Sequenced material: peripheral blood mononuclear cells, taken before stem cell transplant. The sequence was obtained from a man aged 45 to 65 with myelodysplastic syndrome. Some clones in this sample may be carry-over from other donors' samples. This rearrangement joins TRBV5-1 to TRBJ2-2, with D hard to call. DNA of the CDR3: TGCGCCAGCAGGGCTCTCACCGGGGAGCTGTTTTTT. Protein: CASRALTGELFF.